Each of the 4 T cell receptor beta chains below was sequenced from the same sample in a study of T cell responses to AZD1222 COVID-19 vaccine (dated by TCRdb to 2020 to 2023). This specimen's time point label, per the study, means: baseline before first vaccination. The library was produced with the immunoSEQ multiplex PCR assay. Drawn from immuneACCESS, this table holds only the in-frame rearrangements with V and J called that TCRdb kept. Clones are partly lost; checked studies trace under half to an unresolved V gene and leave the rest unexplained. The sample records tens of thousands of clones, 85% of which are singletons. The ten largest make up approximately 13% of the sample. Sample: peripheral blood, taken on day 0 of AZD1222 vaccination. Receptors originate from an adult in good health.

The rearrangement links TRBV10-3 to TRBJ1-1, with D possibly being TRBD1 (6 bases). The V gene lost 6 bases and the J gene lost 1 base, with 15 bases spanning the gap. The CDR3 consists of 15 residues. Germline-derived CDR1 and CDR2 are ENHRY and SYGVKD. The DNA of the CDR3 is TGTGCCATCAGGGGGAGTGGGGGGCGGAACACTGAAGCTTTCTTT. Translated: CAIRGSGGRNTEAFF.

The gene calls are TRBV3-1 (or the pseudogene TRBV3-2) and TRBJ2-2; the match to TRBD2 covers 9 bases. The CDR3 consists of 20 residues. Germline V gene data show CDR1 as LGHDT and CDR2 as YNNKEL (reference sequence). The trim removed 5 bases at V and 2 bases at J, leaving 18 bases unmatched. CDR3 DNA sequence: TGTGCCAGCAGCTCGCCTTATTATGCGGGGGGGCCTGTAAACACCGGGGAGCTGTTTTTT. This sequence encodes CASSSPYYAGGPVNTGELFF.

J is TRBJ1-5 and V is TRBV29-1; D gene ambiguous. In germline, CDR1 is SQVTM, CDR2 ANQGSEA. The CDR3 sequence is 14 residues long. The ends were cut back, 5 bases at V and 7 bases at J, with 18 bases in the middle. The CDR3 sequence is CSVREGGGGQPQHF. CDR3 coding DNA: TGCAGCGTTCGGGAGGGAGGAGGAGGACAGCCCCAGCATTTT.

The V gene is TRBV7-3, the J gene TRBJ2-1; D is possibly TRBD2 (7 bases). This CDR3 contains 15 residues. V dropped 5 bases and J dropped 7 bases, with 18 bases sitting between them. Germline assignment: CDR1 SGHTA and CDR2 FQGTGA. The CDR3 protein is CASSRGGLAVNEQFF. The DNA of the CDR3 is TGTGCCAGCAGCCGAGGGGGGCTAGCGGTAAATGAGCAGTTCTTC.